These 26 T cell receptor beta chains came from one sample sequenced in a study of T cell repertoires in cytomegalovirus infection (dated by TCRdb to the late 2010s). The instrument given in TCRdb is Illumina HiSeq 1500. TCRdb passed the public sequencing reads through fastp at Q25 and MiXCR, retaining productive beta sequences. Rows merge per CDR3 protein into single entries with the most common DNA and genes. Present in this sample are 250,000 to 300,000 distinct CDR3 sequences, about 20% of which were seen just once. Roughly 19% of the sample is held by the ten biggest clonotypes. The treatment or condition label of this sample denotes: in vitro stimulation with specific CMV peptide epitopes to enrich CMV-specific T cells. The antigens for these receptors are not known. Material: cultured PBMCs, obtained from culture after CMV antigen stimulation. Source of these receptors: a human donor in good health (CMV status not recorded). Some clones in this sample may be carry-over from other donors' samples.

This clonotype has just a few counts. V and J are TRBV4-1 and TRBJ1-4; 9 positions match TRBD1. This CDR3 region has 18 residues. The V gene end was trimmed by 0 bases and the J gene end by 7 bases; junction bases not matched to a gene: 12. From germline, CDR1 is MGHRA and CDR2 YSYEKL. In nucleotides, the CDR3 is TGCGCCAGCAGCCAAGATCCCCCCCCCGGGACAGGGAGTGAAAAACTGTTTTTT. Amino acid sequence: CASSQDPPPGTGSEKLFF.

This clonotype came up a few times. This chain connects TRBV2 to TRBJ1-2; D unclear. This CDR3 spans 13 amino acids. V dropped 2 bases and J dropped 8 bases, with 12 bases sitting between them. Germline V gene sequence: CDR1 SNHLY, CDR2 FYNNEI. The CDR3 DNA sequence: TGTGCCAGCAGTGAAAACGTCAGCTGGGGCTACACCTTC. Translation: CASSENVSWGYTF.

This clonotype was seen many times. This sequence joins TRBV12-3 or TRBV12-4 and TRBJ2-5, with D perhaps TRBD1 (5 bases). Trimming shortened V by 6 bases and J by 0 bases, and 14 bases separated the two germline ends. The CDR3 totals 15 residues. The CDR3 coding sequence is TGTGCCAGCAGCCAAGGGGCAGGCTACCAAGAGACCCAGTACTTC. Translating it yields CASSQGAGYQETQYF.

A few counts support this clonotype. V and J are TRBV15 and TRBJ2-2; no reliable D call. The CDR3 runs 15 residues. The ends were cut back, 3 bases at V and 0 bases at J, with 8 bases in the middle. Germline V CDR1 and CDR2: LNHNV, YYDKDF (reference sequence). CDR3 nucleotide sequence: TGTGCCACCAGCAGCCAGCAAGCGAACACCGGGGAGCTGTTTTTT. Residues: CATSSQQANTGELFF.

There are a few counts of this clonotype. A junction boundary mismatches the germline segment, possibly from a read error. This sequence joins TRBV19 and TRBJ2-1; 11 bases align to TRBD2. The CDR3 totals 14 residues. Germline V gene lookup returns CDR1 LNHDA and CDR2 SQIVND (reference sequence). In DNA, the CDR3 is TGTGCCAGTAGTACCCCCGGGACTAGCGGAGACTGGGTCTTC. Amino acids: CASSTPGTSGDWVF.

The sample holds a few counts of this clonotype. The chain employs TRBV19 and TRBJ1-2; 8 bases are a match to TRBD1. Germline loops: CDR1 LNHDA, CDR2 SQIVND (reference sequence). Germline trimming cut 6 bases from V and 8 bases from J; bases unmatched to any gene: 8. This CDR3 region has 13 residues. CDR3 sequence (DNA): TGTGCCAGTAGGCCGCGGACAGGGAAAGGCTACACCTTC. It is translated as CASRPRTGKGYTF.

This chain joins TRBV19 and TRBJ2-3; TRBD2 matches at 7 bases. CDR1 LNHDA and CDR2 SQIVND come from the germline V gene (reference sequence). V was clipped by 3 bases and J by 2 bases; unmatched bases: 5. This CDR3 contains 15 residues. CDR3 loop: CASSMREGVTDTQYF. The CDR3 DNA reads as TGTGCCAGTAGTATGAGGGAGGGAGTCACAGATACGCAGTATTTT.

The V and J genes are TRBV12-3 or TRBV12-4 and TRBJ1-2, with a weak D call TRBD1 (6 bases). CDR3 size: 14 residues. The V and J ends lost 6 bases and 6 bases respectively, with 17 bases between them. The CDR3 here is CASRPTGNSDGYTF. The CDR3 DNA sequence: TGTGCCAGCAGGCCTACAGGGAATAGCGATGGCTACACCTTC.

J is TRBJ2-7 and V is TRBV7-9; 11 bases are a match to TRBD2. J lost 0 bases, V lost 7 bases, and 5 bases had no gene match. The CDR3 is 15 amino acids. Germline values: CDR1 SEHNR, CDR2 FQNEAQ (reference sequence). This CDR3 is CASTQTSGDSYEQYF. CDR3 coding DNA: TGTGCCAGCACCCAGACTAGCGGGGACTCCTACGAGCAGTACTTC. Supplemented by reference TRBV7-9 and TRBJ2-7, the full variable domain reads DTGVSQNPRHKITKRGQNVTFRCDPISEHNRLYWYRQTLGQGPEFLTYFQNEAQLEKSRLLSDRFSAERPKGSFSTLEIQRTEQGDSAMYLCASTQTSGDSYEQYFGPGTRLTVT.

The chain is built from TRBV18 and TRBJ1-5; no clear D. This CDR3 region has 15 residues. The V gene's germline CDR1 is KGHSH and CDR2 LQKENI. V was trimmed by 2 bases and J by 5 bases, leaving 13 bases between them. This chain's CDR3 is CASSPEGVGYQPQHF. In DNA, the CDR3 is TGTGCCAGCTCACCAGAAGGTGTCGGTTATCAGCCCCAGCATTTT.

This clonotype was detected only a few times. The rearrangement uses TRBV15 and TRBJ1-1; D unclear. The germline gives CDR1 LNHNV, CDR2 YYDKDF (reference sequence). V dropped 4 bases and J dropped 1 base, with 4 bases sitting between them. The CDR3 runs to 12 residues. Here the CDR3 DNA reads TGTGCCACCAGCACCCAGAACACTGAAGCTTTCTTT. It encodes CATSTQNTEAFF.

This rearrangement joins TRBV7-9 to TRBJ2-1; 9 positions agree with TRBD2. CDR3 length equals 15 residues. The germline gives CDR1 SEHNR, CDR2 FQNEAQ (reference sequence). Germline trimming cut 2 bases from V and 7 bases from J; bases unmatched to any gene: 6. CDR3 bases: TGTGCCAGCAGCTTAATTAGCGGGAGCAGAAATGAGCAGTTCTTC. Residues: CASSLISGSRNEQFF.

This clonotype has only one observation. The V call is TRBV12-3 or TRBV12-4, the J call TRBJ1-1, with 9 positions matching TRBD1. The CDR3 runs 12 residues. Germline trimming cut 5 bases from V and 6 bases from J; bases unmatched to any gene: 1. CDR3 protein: CASSRTGAEAFF. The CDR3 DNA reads TGTGCCAGCAGTCGGACAGGGGCTGAAGCTTTCTTT.

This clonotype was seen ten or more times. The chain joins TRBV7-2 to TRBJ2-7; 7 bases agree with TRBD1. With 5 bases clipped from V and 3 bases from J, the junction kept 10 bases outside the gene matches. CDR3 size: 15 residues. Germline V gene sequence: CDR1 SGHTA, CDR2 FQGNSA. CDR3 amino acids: CASSAAGGWVYEQYF. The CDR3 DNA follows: TGTGCCAGCAGCGCAGCAGGGGGTTGGGTCTACGAGCAGTACTTC.

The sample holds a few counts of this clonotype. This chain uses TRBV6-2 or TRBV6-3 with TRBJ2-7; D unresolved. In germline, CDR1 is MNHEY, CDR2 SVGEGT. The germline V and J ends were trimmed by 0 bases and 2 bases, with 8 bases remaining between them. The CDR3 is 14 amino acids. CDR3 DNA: TGTGCCAGCAGTTACTCGGCAGCTACCTACGAGCAGTACGTC. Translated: CASSYSAATYEQYV.

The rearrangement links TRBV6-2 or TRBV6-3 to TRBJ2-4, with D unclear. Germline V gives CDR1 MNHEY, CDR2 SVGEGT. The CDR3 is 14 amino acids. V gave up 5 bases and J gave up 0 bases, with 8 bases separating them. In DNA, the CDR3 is TGTGCCAGCAGTCCCTCGAGAGCCAAAAACATTCAGTACTTC. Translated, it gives CASSPSRAKNIQYF.

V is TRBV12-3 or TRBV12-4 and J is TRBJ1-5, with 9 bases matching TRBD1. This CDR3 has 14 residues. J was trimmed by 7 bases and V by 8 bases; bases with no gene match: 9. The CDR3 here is CASGSRDREQPQHF. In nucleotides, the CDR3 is TGTGCCAGCGGTTCGCGGGACAGGGAACAGCCCCAGCATTTT.

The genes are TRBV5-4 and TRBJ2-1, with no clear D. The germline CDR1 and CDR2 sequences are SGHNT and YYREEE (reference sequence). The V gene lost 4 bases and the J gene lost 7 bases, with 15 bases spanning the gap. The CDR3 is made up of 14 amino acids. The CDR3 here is CASSVFLSPNEQFF. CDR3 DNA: TGTGCCAGCAGCGTCTTCTTGTCCCCTAATGAGCAGTTCTTC.

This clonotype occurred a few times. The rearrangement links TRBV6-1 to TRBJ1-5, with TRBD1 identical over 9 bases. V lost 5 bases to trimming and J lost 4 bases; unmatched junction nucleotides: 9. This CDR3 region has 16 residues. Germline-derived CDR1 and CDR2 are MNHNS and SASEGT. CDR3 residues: CASSIIMGQGNQPQHF. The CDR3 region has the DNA TGTGCCAGCAGTATCATAATGGGACAGGGTAATCAGCCCCAGCATTTT.

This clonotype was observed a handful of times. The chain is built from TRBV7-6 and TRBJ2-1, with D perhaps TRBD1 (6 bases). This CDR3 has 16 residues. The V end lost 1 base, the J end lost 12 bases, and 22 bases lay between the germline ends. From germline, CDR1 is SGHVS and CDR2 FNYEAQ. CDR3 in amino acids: CASSLEGRGSSSGQFF. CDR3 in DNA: TGTGCCAGCAGCTTAGAAGGCAGGGGAAGTTCAAGTGGGCAGTTCTTC. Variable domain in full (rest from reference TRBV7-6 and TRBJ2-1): GAGVSQSPRYKVTKRGQDVALRCDPISGHVSLYWYRQALGQGPEFLTYFNYEAQQDKSGLPNDRFSAERPEGSISTLTIQRTEQRDSAMYRCASSLEGRGSSSGQFFGPGTRLTVL.

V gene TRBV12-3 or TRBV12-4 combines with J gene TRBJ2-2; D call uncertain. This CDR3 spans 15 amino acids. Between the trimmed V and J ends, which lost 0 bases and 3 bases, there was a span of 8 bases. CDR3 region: CASSLASSYTGELFF. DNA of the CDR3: TGTGCCAGCAGTTTAGCCTCATCGTACACCGGGGAGCTGTTTTTT.

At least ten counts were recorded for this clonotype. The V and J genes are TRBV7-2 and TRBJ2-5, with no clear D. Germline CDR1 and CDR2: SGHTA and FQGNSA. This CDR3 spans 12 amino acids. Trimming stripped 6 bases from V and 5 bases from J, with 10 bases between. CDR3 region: CASSYYGETQYF. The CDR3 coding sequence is TGTGCCAGCAGTTATTACGGGGAGACCCAGTACTTC.

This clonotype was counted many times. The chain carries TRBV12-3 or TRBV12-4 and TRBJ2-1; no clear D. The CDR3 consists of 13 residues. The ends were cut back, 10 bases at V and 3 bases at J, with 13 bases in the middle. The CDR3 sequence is CATQLGFYNEQFF. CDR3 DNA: TGTGCCACTCAACTTGGGTTCTACAATGAGCAGTTCTTC.

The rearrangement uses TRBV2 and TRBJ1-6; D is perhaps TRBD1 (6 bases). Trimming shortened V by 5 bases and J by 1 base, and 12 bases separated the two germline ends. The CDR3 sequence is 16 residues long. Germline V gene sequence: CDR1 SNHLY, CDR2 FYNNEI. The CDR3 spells CASSSHRVSYNSPLHF. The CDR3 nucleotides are TGTGCCAGCAGTTCCCACAGGGTGTCCTATAATTCACCCCTCCACTTT.

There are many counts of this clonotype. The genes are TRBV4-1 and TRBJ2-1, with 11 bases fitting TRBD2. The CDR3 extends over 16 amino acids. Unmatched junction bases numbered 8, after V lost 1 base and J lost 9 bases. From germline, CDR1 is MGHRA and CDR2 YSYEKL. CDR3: CASSQGGTSGLGEQFF. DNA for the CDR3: TGCGCCAGCAGCCAAGGTGGGACTAGCGGTCTGGGTGAGCAGTTCTTC.

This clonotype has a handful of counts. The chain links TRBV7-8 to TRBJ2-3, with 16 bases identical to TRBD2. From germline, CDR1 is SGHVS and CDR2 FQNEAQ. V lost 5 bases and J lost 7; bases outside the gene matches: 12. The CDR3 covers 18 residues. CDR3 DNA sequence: TGTGCCAGCAGCCCGAGATTCTCGGGACTAGCGGGAGGGTATACGCAGTATTTT. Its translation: CASSPRFSGLAGGYTQYF. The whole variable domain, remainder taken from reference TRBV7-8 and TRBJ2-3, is GAGVSQSPRYKVAKRGQDVALRCDPISGHVSLFWYQQALGQGPEFLTYFQNEAQLDKSGLPSDRFFAERPEGSVSTLKIQRTQQEDSAVYLCASSPRFSGLAGGYTQYFGPGTRLTVL.